This record concerns one T cell receptor (beta chain) sequence. Its antigen remains unidentified. The germline gene is not matched at one end of the junction; a read error may be the cause. The data are from a study of cytomegalovirus exposure and HLA in healthy donors (dated by TCRdb to 2017 to 2019). About the full investigation: In an earlier analysis of some 550 of the donors, less than 350 Gb of sequence data and 90 million to 120 million unique TCR beta sequences from about 179 million T cells were reported. A handful of DR-DQ haplotypes were handled as single units for association and clustering because linkage in the cohort was strong. A separate validation cohort of approximately 120 different subjects was used in addition to the approximately 700-subject first cohort. Among around 400 genotyped donors of the cohort, an average of around 240,000 unique TCR beta nucleotide sequences were sequenced per donor, roughly a sixth of them non-productive. Every discovery cohort repertoire had been produced on one sequencing platform. Donor age, sex, ethnicity and CMV serostatus were compiled together with the repertoire data. The study profiled the T cell repertoires of hundreds of subjects by immunosequencing and related them to cytomegalovirus serostatus. Typing coverage varied by locus: roughly 620-640 donors for A, B, C, DRB1 and DQB1; approximately 500 for DQA1; approximately 610 for DPA1; 450 to 480 for DPB1. Of the roughly 420 genotyped donors, 75% to 85% were placed in the genetic ancestry cluster associated with self-reported Caucasian donors. Roughly 300 gigabases of sequencing data and around 85 million unique TCR sequences made up an early release that covered approximately 700 HLA-typed donors. The later analysis used no new phenotypic data to find candidate immune exposures, relying instead on TCR beta sequences and their occurrence across donors. Both class I and class II loci were covered by HLA typing, at four-digit resolution. The study was designed to test whether signatures of past pathogen exposure could be identified by cataloging public T cell receptors. An earlier analysis of approximately 640 of the donors applied high-throughput TCR beta sequencing to assess whether each TCR beta V gene segment acted as functional or pseudogenic. In a later analysis, previously published TCR beta repertoires from 666 donors were re-analyzed and high-resolution HLA genotyping was added so that TCR occurrence patterns could be studied. High-throughput TCR immunosequencing, statistical association of individual TCRs with disease status, and machine learning were combined to predict cytomegalovirus infection status. Genome-wide SNP genotypes for about 60% of the roughly 670 donors were used in a later genetic analysis, which treated that subset as a discovery cohort.

The cohort comprised more than 550 healthy bone marrow donors. At the time of sampling, every cohort member was nominally healthy, though immune exposures that went unrecorded were likely present. The donor was CMV seronegative and was included in the group of a few hundred seronegative cohort members. A peripheral blood sample was collected from each donor, and TCR beta sequencing was performed on peripheral blood mononuclear cells. The Qiagen DNeasy Blood Extraction Kit was used to extract genomic DNA from the blood cell samples. The method was the immunoSEQ multiplex PCR assay. For the multiplex PCR, a mixture combining 60 forward primers for TCR Vbeta segments and 13 reverse primers for TCR Jbeta segments was used. Amplification of the CDR3 region of rearranged TCR beta genes was performed with a multiplex PCR assay on genomic DNA. The Illumina HiSeq System was used to sequence the amplified TCR beta libraries as 87-base-pair reads. Regarding the original processing steps: A later analysis counted approximately 76 million unique TCR beta chains across the 550 to 750 repertoires, and some 11 million of these chains were shared by at least two donors. Raw reads were error-corrected and collapsed into unique sequences with a nearest-neighbor algorithm that merged closely related sequences to remove PCR and sequencing errors. CDR3 sequences were aligned to IMGT reference sequences to assign V, D and J gene segments. Each retained sequence needed at least a six-nucleotide match to both a V gene segment and a J gene segment. Rearrangements were classified as productive when the CDR3 lacked stop codons and remained in frame with V and J, and all other rearrangements were classified as non-productive. CDR3 was defined according to IMGT convention as the region running from the second conserved V-encoded cysteine to the conserved J-encoded phenylalanine. The earlier analysis of about 610 of the donors excluded any sequence lacking an unambiguous match to a single V gene segment. An earlier analysis of over 450 of the donors classified V segments as functional when productive rearrangements were above 56.7% and as segregating when the standard deviation between donors was above 5%. A statistical classification framework was developed to diagnose cytomegalovirus status using the catalog of TCR beta chain sequences. In a later analysis, V and J genes were assigned by comparing TCR nucleotide sequences against IMGT/GENE-DB human TR gene sequences. Using the TCRdist pipeline, a later analysis assigned CDR3 sequences along with most-parsimonious VDJ recombination scenarios. A later analysis defined each TCR beta chain by its CDR3 amino acid sequence plus V-gene family, and excluded reads lacking a unique V-gene family. A later analysis removed 592 highly shared, low-generation-probability nucleotide sequences to deal with suspected cross-contamination and a sequencing artifact. In a later analysis, a clonal expansion index was calculated for each public chain from normalized within-repertoire ranks of inferred template counts. In a later analysis, generation probabilities were computed with a VDJ recombination model fitted to out-of-frame rearrangements, and the resulting probabilities were checked against IGoR. A later analysis scored TCR-TCR, TCR-HLA and TCR-CMV co-occurrence with hypergeometric tests, applying a repertoire-size bias correction to TCR pairs. In a later analysis, false discovery rates were estimated by permuting HLA or CMV assignments 20 times. In a later analysis, co-occurring TCRs were grouped using DBSCAN, and TCRdist sequence similarity was added for clustering within HLA-allele-positive subsets. Co-occurrence clustering excluded repertoires with fewer than 30,000 or more than 120,000 public chains, plus five with anomalous nucleotide sharing. The immuneACCESS repertoire file appears here via TCRdb, limited to in-frame rearrangements. These files lack a portion of the clones; in checked studies, under half of the deficit traces to unresolved V genes, and the cause of the others is not known. V, J and clone size derive from that table, while D and trimming were established from the DNA sequence. This sample comprises over 150,000 clones, over 70% of them detected only once. Jointly, the top ten make up about 4.3% of the sample.

From the cysteine up to the phenylalanine, the CDR3 has a length of 14 residues. The read is trimmed to its CDR3 DNA, 42 bases read in frame from base 1. According to the germline V gene, CDR1 reads ENHRY and CDR2 reads SYGVKD. The research as a whole found: Specific HLA alleles were associated with more than 15,000 TCR beta sequences at a false discovery rate of 0.05 in a later analysis. Because some donors lacked HLA typing at each locus, the association tests relied only on the typed subset. Immune exposure information for the cohort was limited to CMV serostatus. Most TCR sequences were observed very rarely across donors, whereas some public TCRs were present in many individuals. According to the authors, the approach could potentially be generalized to other disease states and immunological phenotypes. Three of the identified cytomegalovirus-associated TCR beta chains were confirmed in vitro to be specific for cytomegalovirus antigens. According to a later genetic analysis, donors in an Asian-associated ancestry cluster had fewer N-insertions in productive TCRs than the approximately 700-donor mean. The cohort was sequenced for TCR beta chains only, and without alpha or paired-chain data the features that could be detected were limited. In a later genetic analysis, a missense DCLRE1C variant was associated with V-gene and J-gene trimming of TCR beta chains, and the association was replicated in an independent cohort. Compared with equally common non-associated chains, HLA-associated TCR beta chains in a later analysis were more clonally expanded and had lower generation probabilities. Presence/absence analyses assumed roughly uniform sequencing depth across donors, an assumption that may not hold. In the study, 150 to 200 TCR beta chains were listed as associated with cytomegalovirus. Some IMGT-functional V segments, including TRBV6-2 and TRBV6-3, could not be distinguished by the 87-base-pair reads and were therefore excluded. A cluster of highly shared sequence variants was judged likely to represent a technical artifact of the sequencing pipeline. Linkage disequilibrium might explain the correlated functional status among segregating V segments, but an unknown experimental factor could not be ruled out. Several of the top co-occurrence clusters appeared to be linked to parvovirus B19, influenza, CMV and Epstein-Barr virus, according to a later analysis. About 15 rarely observed V segments, including chromosome 9 orphons, were excluded from the earlier analysis of about 600 of the donors because counts were too low. Assigning TCR associations to individual alleles was difficult when HLA alleles, especially DR and DQ, strongly co-occurred. Broadly in line with IMGT annotations, most TCR beta V segments showed up in productive rearrangements about 90% or about 30% of the time in an earlier analysis of some 590 of the donors. In a later analysis, most CMV-associated TCR beta chains were found to appear HLA-restricted, with HLA associations seemingly driven largely by CMV exposure. A further reported finding was that TCR beta sequences accurately predicted the HLA-A and HLA-B alleles for most subjects in the first cohort. According to a later analysis, TCR association rates differed among HLA loci, with DRB1 alleles showing the most associated TCRs and HLA-C alleles showing the fewest. The classifier was reported to diagnose cytomegalovirus status with high specificity and sensitivity in both the original and validation cohorts.

In this chain, TRBV10-3 is recombined with TRBJ2-7; the junction holds 12 bases that match TRBD1. The sample consisted of PBMCs. This clonotype was sampled from a man aged 30-40 years in good health and CMV-seronegative. The CDR3 region: CAVSEGQGAREQYF. The sequenced DNA is TGTGCCGTCAGTGAGGGACAGGGGGCGAGGGAGCAGTACTTC.